The T cell receptor (beta chain) under discussion was sequenced for a study of breast tumors, draining lymph nodes, adjacent tissues. Study conclusions and caveats: Tumors had less TCR diversity than lymph nodes, more than nontumor tissue. Tumor and nontumor repertoires were significantly more similar in luminal-like than in basal-like breast cancer.

Via MiXCR, TCRdb re-called the multiplex PCR reads, giving one row per CDR3 protein. The repertoire has over 200,000 distinct CDR3 sequences, roughly 32% of them found once; the top ten carry approximately 1.5%. In this sample, this clonotype turned up many times. What it binds is unknown. The lymph nodes were axillary draining lymph nodes from breast cancer patients. The junction had 6 bases not matched to a gene; V was cut back by 6 bases and J by 7 bases. Per germline, CDR1 DFQATT and CDR2 SNEGSKA (reference sequence). This CDR3 comprises 14 residues. Sequencing was carried out using axillary lymph node tissue. V is TRBV20-1 and J is TRBJ2-1, with 13 bases fitting TRBD2. This clonotype was sampled from a female donor with breast cancer. Some clones in this sample may be carry-over from other donors' samples. CDR3 amino acids: CSARTSGRVNEQFF. The CDR3 bases are TGCAGTGCGCGGACTAGCGGGAGAGTAAATGAGCAGTTCTTC.